These 17 T cell receptor beta chains came from one sample sequenced in a study of vaccination effects on CD4 cells after COVID-19. Antigen specificity for these receptors is unknown. Data came from immunoSEQ multiplex PCR; TCRdb stores just in-frame clones and leaves some out. The sample lists around 62,000 clones, 74% occurring once. Following culture for around 10 days, CD4+ T cells were isolated. Participants completed two doses of the BNT162b2 or mRNA-1273 vaccine. The material sequenced was CD4+ T cells from PBMCs cultured without peptide, taken after COVID-19 vaccination. The source is a human donor who received a COVID-19 vaccine.

V and J are TRBV19 and TRBJ2-5; tentative D call: TRBD2 (7 bases). Germline lookup yields CDR1 LNHDA and CDR2 SQIVND (reference sequence). CDR3 length: 16 amino acids. Deletions cut 7 bases from V and 0 bases from J, with 18 bases between. Here the CDR3 reads CASKRIAGANQETQYF. As DNA, the CDR3 is TGTGCCAGTAAGCGCATTGCGGGGGCGAACCAAGAGACCCAGTACTTC.

The chain uses TRBV19 and TRBJ1-1, with D possibly matching TRBD1 (5 bases). With 3 bases removed from V and 8 bases from J, the gap between germline ends came to 16 bases. The CDR3 runs 14 residues. The germline V gene has CDR1 LNHDA and CDR2 SQIVND (reference sequence). CDR3 nucleotide sequence: TGTGCCAGTAGTATCGACAGCAGAAACATAGAAGCTTTCTTT. Translated: CASSIDSRNIEAFF.

This clone appeared once. The rearrangement links TRBV5-1 to TRBJ2-1, with 9 positions matching TRBD1. The CDR3 totals 14 residues. Per the germline V gene, CDR1 is SGHRS and CDR2 is YFSETQ. V lost 4 bases to trimming and J lost 7 bases; unmatched junction nucleotides: 6. CDR3 nucleotides: TGCGCCAGCAGCGCCCTGACAGGGGGAAATGAGCAGTTCTTC. It specifies CASSALTGGNEQFF.

This chain connects TRBV20-1 to TRBJ2-3, with D maybe TRBD1 (6 bases). V gave up 3 bases and J gave up 3 bases, with 13 bases separating them. This CDR3 contains 14 residues. The V gene's germline CDR1 is DFQATT and CDR2 SNEGSKA (reference sequence). The DNA for the CDR3 is TGCAGTGCTAGTTTTCAGGGGCAAACAGATACGCAGTATTTT. This codes for CSASFQGQTDTQYF.

This chain links TRBV28 with TRBJ2-5, with D unresolved. The V end was cut by 3 bases, the J end by 4 bases, with 15 bases between. The CDR3 spans 15 residues. CDR1 is MDHEN, CDR2 SYDVKM, per germline. In DNA, the CDR3 is TGTGCCAGCAGTTTGACGGGCCTCCTGGGAGAGACCCAGTACTTC. Translating it yields CASSLTGLLGETQYF.

This chain connects TRBV27 to TRBJ1-6; D remains ambiguous. The germline V gene has CDR1 MNHEY and CDR2 SMNVEV (reference sequence). CDR3 length: 14 residues. Trimming left V 4 bases short and J 14 bases short, with 18 bases between. CDR3 residues: CASSSHIPPGTLHF. The DNA of the CDR3 is TGTGCCAGCAGTTCACATATCCCTCCCGGTACCCTCCACTTT.

This sequence joins TRBV14 and TRBJ2-5; D ambiguous. This CDR3 region has 17 residues. V was shortened by 0 bases and J by 5 bases, with 19 bases between the two germline ends. CDR1 is SGHDN and CDR2 is FVKESK in the germline V gene. In nucleotides, the CDR3 is TGTGCCAGCAGCCAAGACCCCCTTCGACTCCAGATGGAGACCCAGTACTTC. Its translation: CASSQDPLRLQMETQYF.

The chain combines TRBV7-3 with TRBJ1-6; 8 positions match TRBD1. The CDR3 has 14 residues. V was clipped by 3 bases and J by 10 bases; unmatched bases: 5. In germline, CDR1 is SGHTA, CDR2 FQGTGA. As DNA, the CDR3 is TGTGCCAGCAGCTTTTCAGGGGGCGAGTCACCCCTCCACTTT. This encodes CASSFSGGESPLHF.

V is TRBV18 and J is TRBJ2-2; 10 bases map to TRBD1. The germline gives CDR1 KGHSH, CDR2 LQKENI. This CDR3 contains 16 residues. Germline trimming cut 5 bases from V and 5 bases from J; bases unmatched to any gene: 8. The CDR3 protein is CASSAGTGVRTGELFF. The CDR3 nucleotides are TGTGCCAGCTCAGCCGGGACAGGGGTGCGAACCGGGGAGCTGTTTTTT.

The genes are TRBV18 and TRBJ1-4; D gene ambiguous. The CDR3 has 16 amino acids. The germline gives CDR1 KGHSH, CDR2 LQKENI. Trimming removed 1 base from V and 0 bases from J, with 9 bases in between. The CDR3 is CASSPRTPSTNEKLFF. The CDR3 DNA reads TGTGCCAGCTCACCACGGACTCCTTCAACTAATGAAAAACTGTTTTTT.

In DNA, the CDR3 is TGTGCCAGCACTCGAGGGCAGGAACAGCCCCAGCATTTT. Translating gives CASTRGQEQPQHF. V is TRBV2 and J is TRBJ1-5; D remains unclear. The CDR3 sequence is 13 residues long. Trimming took 7 bases from V and 7 from J, leaving 14 bases between them. The V gene's germline CDR1 is SNHLY and CDR2 FYNNEI. The entire variable domain, with the rest obtained from reference TRBV2 and TRBJ1-5, is as follows: EPEVTQTPSHQVTQMGQEVILRCVPISNHLYFYWYRQILGQKVEFLVSFYNNEISEKSEIFDDQFSVERPDGSNFTLKIRSTKLEDSAMYFCASTRGQEQPQHFGDGTRLSIL.

The sample holds one count of this clone. J is TRBJ2-7 and V is TRBV10-2; D gene unclear. The CDR3 spans 13 residues. Germline-derived CDR1 and CDR2 are WSHSY and SAAADI. The germline V and J ends were trimmed by 1 base and 0 bases, with 4 bases remaining between them. In nucleotides, the CDR3 is TGCGCCAGCAGTGAGTTGGGCTCCTACGAGCAGTACGTC. Protein product: CASSELGSYEQYV.

The rearrangement uses TRBV4-3 and TRBJ2-3, with 7 bases fitting TRBD2. This CDR3 comprises 17 residues. Germline V gives CDR1 LGHNA, CDR2 YSLEER. With V trimmed by 1 base and J by 7 bases, 14 bases remained unmatched. This CDR3 reads CASSQVVQRGVSYTQYF. CDR3 in DNA: TGCGCCAGCAGCCAAGTAGTCCAGCGGGGTGTATCTTATACGCAGTATTTT.

The rearrangement uses TRBV15 and TRBJ1-3; D possibly corresponds to TRBD1 (5 bases). Trimming pared 3 bases from V and 0 bases from J, leaving 12 bases between. The CDR3 has 16 residues. Per germline, CDR1 LNHNV and CDR2 YYDKDF (reference sequence). This CDR3 is CATSRAQDNSGNTIYF. Here the CDR3 DNA reads TGTGCCACCAGCAGGGCCCAGGACAACTCTGGAAACACCATATATTTT. Full variable domain (outside the CDR3, taken from reference TRBV15 and TRBJ1-3): DAMVIQNPRYQVTQFGKPVTLSCSQTLNHNVMYWYQQKSSQAPKLLFHYYDKDFNNEADTPDNFQSRRPNTSFCFLDIRSPGLGDTAMYLCATSRAQDNSGNTIYFGEGSWLTVV.

The V gene is TRBV6-5, the J gene TRBJ1-2, with D unclear. Germline CDR1 and CDR2: MNHEY and SVGAGI. Trimming shortened V by 6 bases and J by 2 bases, and 16 bases separated the two germline ends. The CDR3 runs to 15 residues. The CDR3 sequence is CASRREQILNYGYTF. As DNA, the CDR3 is TGTGCCAGCAGGAGGGAACAGATCCTCAACTATGGCTACACCTTC.

The chain carries TRBV2 and TRBJ1-5; D unresolved. The CDR3 has 14 amino acids. Trimming removed 1 base from V and 7 bases from J, with 11 bases in between. Germline V gene data show CDR1 as SNHLY and CDR2 as FYNNEI. The CDR3 DNA reads as TGTGCCAGCAGTGAAGAGGCAGTCGGACAGCCCCAGCATTTT. Its protein product is CASSEEAVGQPQHF.

This clone was counted once. The rearrangement links TRBV6-5 to TRBJ1-5, with 7 bases aligning to TRBD1. This CDR3 region has 13 residues. With V trimmed by 8 bases and J by 4 bases, 5 bases remained unmatched. Germline V gene sequence: CDR1 MNHEY, CDR2 SVGAGI. CDR3 coding DNA: TGTGCCAGCGGGACAGAGTTAAATCAGCCCCAGCATTTT. Translation: CASGTELNQPQHF.